This is a list of T cell receptor beta chains from one sample in a study of Graves' ophthalmopathy and Graves' hyperthyroidism. Each CDR3 protein gets one entry after TCRdb re-called the multiplex PCR reads with MiXCR. This sample has a few hundred thousand distinct CDR3 sequences; 15% occur once, and the top ten carry 7%. What was sequenced was peripheral blood. The receptors were gathered from a woman aged 18-29 years with stable Graves' hyperthyroidism. The CDR3 runs from the conserved cysteine through the conserved F or W. A D gene is named only where the DNA matches it firmly. Size is omitted from some rows. Given values are once, few, many or a class for expanded clones.

j_gene	v_gene	abundance	d_gene	CDR3aa	CDR3nt
TRBJ1-1	TRBV19	-	-	CASSVVVNTEAFF	TGTGCCAGTAGTGTAGTGGTGAACACTGAAGCTTTCTTT
TRBJ1-6	TRBV4-1	many	-	CASSQDKSRNSPLHF	TGCGCCAGCAGCCAAGATAAAAGCCGAAATTCACCCCTCCACTTT
TRBJ2-7	TRBV6-2/TRBV6-3	many	TRBD2	CASRESGGAHEQYF	TGTGCCAGCAGGGAAAGCGGGGGGGCCCACGAGCAGTACTTC
TRBJ2-7	TRBV11-2	many	-	CASSLLTGSSYEQYF	TGTGCCAGCAGCTTATTGACTGGGAGCTCCTACGAGCAGTACTTC
TRBJ1-1	TRBV6-5	-	TRBD1	CASSYSRGQGAEAFF	TGTGCCAGCAGTTACTCAAGGGGACAGGGGGCTGAAGCTTTCTTT
TRBJ1-2	TRBV25-1	many	-	CASSEGFREFNGYTF	TGTGCCAGCAGTGAAGGTTTCAGGGAGTTTAATGGCTACACCTTC
TRBJ1-5	TRBV12-5	many	-	CASADRNQPQHF	TGTGCTAGCGCAGACAGAAATCAGCCCCAGCATTTT
TRBJ1-2	TRBV20-1	-	-	CSSDGIYGYTF	TGCAGTTCGGACGGTATCTATGGCTACACCTTC
TRBJ1-1	TRBV27	many	-	CASRPGTGNTEAFF	TGTGCCAGTCGTCCCGGGACGGGGAACACTGAAGCTTTCTTT
TRBJ1-2	TRBV5-1	-	TRBD1	CASSSRQGHGYTF	TGCGCCAGCAGCTCGAGACAGGGTCATGGCTACACCTTC
TRBJ2-7	TRBV7-2	many	-	CASSLEGGQSEQYF	TGTGCCAGCAGCTTAGAAGGGGGACAATCCGAGCAGTACTTC
TRBJ2-2	TRBV6-1	-	-	CASSAGTDTGELFF	TGTGCCAGCAGTGCGGGTACGGACACCGGGGAGCTGTTTTTT
TRBJ2-5	TRBV11-2	many	TRBD2	CASSLYGTSGGETQYF	TGTGCCAGCAGCTTATACGGGACTAGCGGGGGTGAGACCCAGTACTTC
TRBJ1-2	TRBV5-1	many	TRBD1	CASSRGQGGGYTF	TGCGCCAGCAGCCGGGGACAGGGCGGTGGCTACACCTTC
TRBJ2-2	TRBV6-5	-	-	CASSYSWPGELFF	TGTGCCAGCAGTTACTCATGGCCCGGGGAGCTGTTTTTT
TRBJ1-1	TRBV2	many	-	CASSEVGVNTEAFF	TGTGCCAGCAGTGAGGTGGGGGTGAACACTGAAGCTTTCTTT
TRBJ1-5	TRBV12-3/TRBV12-4	-	-	CASSPSRGGWNQPQHF	TGTGCCAGCAGTCCCTCAAGGGGGGGCTGGAATCAGCCCCAGCATTTT
TRBJ1-5	TRBV5-1	many	-	CASSTGASNQPQHF	TGCGCCAGCAGCACAGGAGCTAGCAATCAGCCCCAGCATTTT
TRBJ2-5	TRBV4-2	-	TRBD2	CASSQDPLADQETQYF	TGTGCCAGCAGCCAAGATCCCCTAGCGGACCAAGAGACCCAGTACTTC
TRBJ1-6	TRBV20-1	many	TRBD1	CSAMSGQANNSPLHF	TGCAGTGCTATGAGCGGACAGGCAAATAATTCACCCCTCCACTTT
TRBJ1-1	TRBV27	many	TRBD1	CASSPGTGLGTEAFF	TGTGCCAGCAGTCCCGGGACAGGGTTGGGCACTGAAGCTTTCTTT
TRBJ1-1	TRBV12-3/TRBV12-4	few	-	CASSRLTGSGMNTEAFF	TGTGCCAGCAGTCGCTTAACAGGTTCAGGAATGAACACTGAAGCTTTCTTT
TRBJ2-4	TRBV12-3/TRBV12-4	many	-	CASSLDSRGNIQYF	TGTGCCAGCAGTTTAGACTCTCGGGGGAACATTCAGTACTTC
TRBJ1-3	TRBV25-1	many	-	CASSELRSTGNTIYF	TGTGCCAGCAGTGAATTAAGGAGTACTGGAAACACCATATATTTT
TRBJ1-6	TRBV11-2	many	-	CASSPGGQSPLHF	TGTGCCAGCAGCCCCGGAGGGCAGTCACCCCTCCACTTT
TRBJ1-2	TRBV29-1	many	-	CSVEDPGQPYGYTF	TGCAGCGTTGAAGACCCAGGGCAGCCTTATGGCTACACCTTC
TRBJ2-6	TRBV11-2	many	-	CASSLGQVLSGANVLTF	TGTGCCAGCAGCTTAGGACAGGTCTTATCTGGGGCCAACGTCCTGACTTTC
TRBJ1-1	TRBV7-9	-	-	CASSLASGTDTEAFF	TGTGCCAGCAGCTTAGCGTCTGGGACCGACACTGAAGCTTTCTTT
TRBJ1-2	TRBV2	many	TRBD1	CASSLGWDRRNGYTF	TGTGCCAGCAGCTTGGGATGGGACAGGAGGAATGGCTACACCTTC
TRBJ2-7	TRBV20-1	-	-	CSARGAVEEQYF	TGCAGTGCTAGGGGGGCGGTGGAGGAGCAGTACTTC
TRBJ1-1	TRBV5-1	many	-	CASSLEWGEAFF	TGCGCCAGCAGCTTGGAATGGGGTGAAGCTTTCTTT
TRBJ1-2	TRBV20-1	many	TRBD1	CSARGQGTANYGYTF	TGCAGTGCTAGAGGTCAGGGGACAGCTAACTATGGCTACACCTTC
TRBJ1-1	TRBV29-1	-	-	CSATSPVNTEAFF	TGCAGCGCCACAAGTCCCGTGAACACTGAAGCTTTCTTT
TRBJ1-5	TRBV28	-	-	CASSAHRAGGQPQHF	TGTGCCAGCAGTGCGCACAGGGCCGGCGGTCAGCCCCAGCATTTT
TRBJ2-4	TRBV20-1	-	TRBD2	CSARPNSGNYVAKNIQYF	TGCAGTGCTAGACCTAATAGCGGGAACTACGTAGCCAAAAACATTCAGTACTTC
TRBJ1-1	TRBV7-2	-	-	CASSAPDGIEAFF	TGTGCCAGCAGCGCCCCGGACGGCATTGAAGCTTTCTTT
TRBJ2-7	TRBV6-2/TRBV6-3	-	TRBD2	CASSYPERLADKPYEQYF	TGTGCCAGCAGTTACCCCGAGAGGCTAGCGGACAAACCCTACGAGCAGTACTTC
TRBJ2-5	TRBV9	many	-	CASSVAGETQYF	TGTGCCAGCAGCGTAGCGGGTGAGACCCAGTACTTC
TRBJ2-7	TRBV6-1	-	-	CASMGVTNEQYF	TGTGCCAGCATGGGGGTAACGAACGAGCAGTACTTC
TRBJ1-5	TRBV11-2	many	-	CASSYNWAEPQHF	TGTGCCAGCAGCTACAACTGGGCTGAGCCCCAGCATTTT
TRBJ2-6	TRBV15	-	-	CATSKGLLPSGANVLTF	TGTGCCACCAGTAAGGGACTCCTACCATCTGGGGCCAACGTCCTGACTTTC
TRBJ1-5	TRBV6-2/TRBV6-3	many	-	CASSYGGHNQPQHF	TGTGCCAGCAGTTATGGGGGCCACAATCAGCCCCAGCATTTT
TRBJ2-5	TRBV4-1	many	TRBD2	CASSQGALAGSPRQETQYF	TGCGCCAGCAGCCAAGGTGCCCTAGCGGGCTCACCCCGACAAGAGACCCAGTACTTC
TRBJ1-2	TRBV6-1	many	TRBD1	CASSGGQGANYGYTF	TGTGCCAGCAGTGGAGGACAGGGAGCTAACTATGGCTACACCTTC
TRBJ1-1	TRBV5-1	many	-	CASLGSGPMGTEAFF	TGCGCCAGCTTGGGATCAGGGCCCATGGGCACTGAAGCTTTCTTT
TRBJ2-7	TRBV24-1	many	TRBD1	CATSEGTGRIYEQYF	TGTGCCACCAGTGAGGGGACAGGGAGGATTTACGAGCAGTACTTC
TRBJ1-5	TRBV2	many	-	CASSEGQKTQPQHF	TGTGCCAGCAGTGAAGGACAGAAGACTCAGCCCCAGCATTTT
TRBJ2-7	TRBV18	few	TRBD1	CASSLLADRGTHEQYF	TGTGCCAGCTCACTACTAGCGGACAGGGGGACCCACGAGCAGTACTTC
TRBJ1-1	TRBV19	many	-	CASSIRSEAFF	TGTGCCAGTAGTATAAGATCTGAAGCTTTCTTT
TRBJ1-1	TRBV3-1	many	-	CASGGRGTEAFF	TGTGCCAGCGGGGGGCGAGGCACTGAAGCTTTCTTT
TRBJ1-6	TRBV15	many	-	CATSREPYNSPLHF	TGTGCCACCAGCAGAGAGCCTTATAATTCACCCCTCCACTTT